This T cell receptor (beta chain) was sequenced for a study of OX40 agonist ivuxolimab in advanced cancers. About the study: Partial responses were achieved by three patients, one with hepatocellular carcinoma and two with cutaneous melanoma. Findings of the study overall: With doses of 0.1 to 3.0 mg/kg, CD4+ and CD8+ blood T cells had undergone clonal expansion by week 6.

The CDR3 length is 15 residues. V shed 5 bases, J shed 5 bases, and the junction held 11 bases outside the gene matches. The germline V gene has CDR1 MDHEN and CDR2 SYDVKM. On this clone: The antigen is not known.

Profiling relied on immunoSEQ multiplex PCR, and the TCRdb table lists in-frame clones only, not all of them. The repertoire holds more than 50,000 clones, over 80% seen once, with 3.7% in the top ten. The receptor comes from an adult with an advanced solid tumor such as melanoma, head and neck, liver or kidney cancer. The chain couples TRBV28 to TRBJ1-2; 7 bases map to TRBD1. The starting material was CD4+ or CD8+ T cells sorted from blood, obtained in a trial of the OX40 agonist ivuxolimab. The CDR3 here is CASSNLGTVDYGYTF. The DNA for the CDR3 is TGTGCCAGCAGTAACCTAGGGACAGTCGATTATGGCTACACCTTC.